This TCR beta chain stems from a study of blood T cell repertoires in COVID-19. About the research overall: Italy, Spain and the United States were the sources of the convalescent and acute COVID-19 samples.

TCRdb's table, derived via immunoSEQ multiplex PCR, lists solely in-frame clones and lacks some. The sample records roughly 480,000 clones, about 91% being singletons. This CDR3 is built from 15 residues. Germline V gene sequence: CDR1 SQVTM, CDR2 ANQGSEA. V shed 5 bases and J 2 bases; nucleotides not matched to a gene: 7. While infection was still active, Seattle patients were enrolled and then followed longitudinally. Sequencing was done on a sample of peripheral blood. The sequence was collected from a man aged 18 to 29 with COVID-19, enrolled during active disease. The gene calls are TRBV29-1 and TRBJ2-3; 10 bases are a match to TRBD1. The CDR3 region has the DNA TGCAGCGTTTCTGGACAGGGGGGACCCACAGATACGCAGTATTTT. Its translation: CSVSGQGGPTDTQYF.